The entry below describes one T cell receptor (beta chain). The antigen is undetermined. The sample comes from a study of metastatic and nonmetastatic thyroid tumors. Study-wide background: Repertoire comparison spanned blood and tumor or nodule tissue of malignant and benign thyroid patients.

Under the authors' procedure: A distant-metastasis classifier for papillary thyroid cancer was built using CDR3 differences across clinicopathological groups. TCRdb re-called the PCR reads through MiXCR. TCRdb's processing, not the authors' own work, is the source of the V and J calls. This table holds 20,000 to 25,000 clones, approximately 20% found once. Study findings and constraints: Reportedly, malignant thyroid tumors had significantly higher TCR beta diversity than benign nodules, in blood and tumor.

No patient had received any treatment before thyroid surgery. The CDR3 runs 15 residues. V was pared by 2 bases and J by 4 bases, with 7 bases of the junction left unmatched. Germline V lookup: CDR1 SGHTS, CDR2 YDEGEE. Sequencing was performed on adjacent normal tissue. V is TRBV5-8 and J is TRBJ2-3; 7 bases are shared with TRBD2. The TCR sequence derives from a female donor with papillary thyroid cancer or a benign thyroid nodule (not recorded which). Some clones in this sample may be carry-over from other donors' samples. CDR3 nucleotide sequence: TGTGCCAGCAGCTTTTTCGGGGGGAGGGCAGATACGCAGTATTTT. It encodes CASSFFGGRADTQYF.